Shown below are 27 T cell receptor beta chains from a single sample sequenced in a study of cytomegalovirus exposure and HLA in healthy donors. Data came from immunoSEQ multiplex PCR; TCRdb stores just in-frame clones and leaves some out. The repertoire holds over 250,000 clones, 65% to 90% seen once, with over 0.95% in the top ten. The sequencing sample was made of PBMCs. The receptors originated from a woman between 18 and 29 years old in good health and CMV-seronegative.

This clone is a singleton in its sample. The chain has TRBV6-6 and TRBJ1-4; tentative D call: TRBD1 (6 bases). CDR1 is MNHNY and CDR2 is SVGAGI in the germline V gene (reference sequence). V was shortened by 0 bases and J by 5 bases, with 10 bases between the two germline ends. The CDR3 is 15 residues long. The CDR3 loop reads CASSYSRTENEKLFF. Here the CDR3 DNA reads TGTGCCAGCAGTTACTCCCGGACAGAAAATGAAAAACTGTTTTTT.

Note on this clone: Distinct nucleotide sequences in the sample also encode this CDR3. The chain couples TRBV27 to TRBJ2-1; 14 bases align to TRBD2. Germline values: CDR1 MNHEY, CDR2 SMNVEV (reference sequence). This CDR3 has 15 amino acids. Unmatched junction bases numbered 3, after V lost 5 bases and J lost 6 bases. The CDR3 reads CASSPGTSGSNEQFF. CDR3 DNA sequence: TGTGCCAGCAGTCCAGGGACTAGCGGGAGCAATGAGCAGTTCTTC.

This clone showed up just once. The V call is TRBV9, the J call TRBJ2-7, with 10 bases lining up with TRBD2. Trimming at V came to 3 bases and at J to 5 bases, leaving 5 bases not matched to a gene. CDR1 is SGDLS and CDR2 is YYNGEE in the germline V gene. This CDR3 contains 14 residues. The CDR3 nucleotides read TGTGCCAGCAGCGCCATCGGGACTAGCGACGAGCAGTACTTC. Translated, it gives CASSAIGTSDEQYF.

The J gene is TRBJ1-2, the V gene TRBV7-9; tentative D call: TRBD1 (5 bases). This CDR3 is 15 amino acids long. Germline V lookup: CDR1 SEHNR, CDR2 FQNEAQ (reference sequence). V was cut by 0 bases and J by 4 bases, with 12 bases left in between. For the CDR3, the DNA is TGTGCCAGCAGCTTAGCGGGAGGGGTCGGCTATGGCTACACCTTC. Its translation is CASSLAGGVGYGYTF.

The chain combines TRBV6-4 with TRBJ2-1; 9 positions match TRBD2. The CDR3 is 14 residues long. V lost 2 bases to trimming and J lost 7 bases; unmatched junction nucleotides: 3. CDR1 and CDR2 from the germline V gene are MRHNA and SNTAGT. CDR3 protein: CASSDAGGGNEQFF. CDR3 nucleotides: TGTGCCAGCAGTGACGCGGGAGGGGGGAATGAGCAGTTCTTC.

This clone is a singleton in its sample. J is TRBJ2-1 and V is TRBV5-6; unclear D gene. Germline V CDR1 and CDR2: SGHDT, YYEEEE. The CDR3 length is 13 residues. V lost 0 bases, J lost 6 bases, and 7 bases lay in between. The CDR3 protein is CASSLAVINEQFF. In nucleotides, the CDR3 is TGTGCCAGCAGCTTGGCGGTGATCAATGAGCAGTTCTTC. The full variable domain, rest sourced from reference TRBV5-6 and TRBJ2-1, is DAGVTQSPTHLIKTRGQQVTLRCSPKSGHDTVSWYQQALGQGPQFIFQYYEEEERQRGNFPDRFSGHQFPNYSSELNVNALLLGDSALYLCASSLAVINEQFFGPGTRLTVL.

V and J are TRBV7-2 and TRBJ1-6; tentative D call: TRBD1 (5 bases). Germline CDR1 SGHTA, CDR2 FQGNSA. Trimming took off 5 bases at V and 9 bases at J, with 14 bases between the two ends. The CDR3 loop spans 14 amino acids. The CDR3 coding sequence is TGTGCCAGCAGCCGCCAGGGTGAGAGTTCACCCCTCCACTTT. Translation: CASSRQGESSPLHF.

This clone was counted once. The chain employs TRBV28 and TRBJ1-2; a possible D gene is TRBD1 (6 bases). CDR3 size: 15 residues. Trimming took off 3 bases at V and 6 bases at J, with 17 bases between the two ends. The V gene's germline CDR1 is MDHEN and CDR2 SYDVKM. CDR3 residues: CASSFPGAVPDGYTF. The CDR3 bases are TGTGCCAGCAGTTTTCCAGGGGCGGTGCCTGATGGCTACACCTTC.

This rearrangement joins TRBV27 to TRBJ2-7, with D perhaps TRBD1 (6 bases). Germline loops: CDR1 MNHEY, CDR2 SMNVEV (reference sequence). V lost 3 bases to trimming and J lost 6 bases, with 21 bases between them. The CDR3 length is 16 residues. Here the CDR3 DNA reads TGTGCCAGCAGTTTCGGTGCGACAGGAAGTTCGCTCGAGCAGTACTTC. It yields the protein CASSFGATGSSLEQYF.

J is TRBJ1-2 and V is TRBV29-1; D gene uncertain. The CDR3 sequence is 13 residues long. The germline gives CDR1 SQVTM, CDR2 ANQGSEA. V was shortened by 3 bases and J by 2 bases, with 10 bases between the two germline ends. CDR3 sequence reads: CSVDDERNYGYTF. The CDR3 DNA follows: TGCAGCGTTGATGACGAGAGGAACTATGGCTACACCTTC.

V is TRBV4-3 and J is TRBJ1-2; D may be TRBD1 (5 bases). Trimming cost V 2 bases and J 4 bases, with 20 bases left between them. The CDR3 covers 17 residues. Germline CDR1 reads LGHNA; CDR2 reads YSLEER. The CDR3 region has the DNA TGCGCCAGCAGCCAACTGGGTAGTACAGGAACGCTCTATGGCTACACCTTC. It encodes CASSQLGSTGTLYGYTF.

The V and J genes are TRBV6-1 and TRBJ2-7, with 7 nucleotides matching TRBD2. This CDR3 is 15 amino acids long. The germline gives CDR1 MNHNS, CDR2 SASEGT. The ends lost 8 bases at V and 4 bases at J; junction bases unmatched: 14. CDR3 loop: CASQTEGGNLYEQYF. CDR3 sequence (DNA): TGTGCCAGCCAAACAGAGGGAGGGAACCTTTACGAGCAGTACTTC.

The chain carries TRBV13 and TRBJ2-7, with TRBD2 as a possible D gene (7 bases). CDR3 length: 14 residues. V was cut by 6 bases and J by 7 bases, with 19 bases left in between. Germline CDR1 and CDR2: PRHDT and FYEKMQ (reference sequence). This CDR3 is CASRVWGGPREQYF. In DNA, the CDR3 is TGTGCCAGCAGGGTCTGGGGGGGGCCACGGGAGCAGTACTTC. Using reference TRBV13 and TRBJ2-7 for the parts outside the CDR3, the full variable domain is AAGVIQSPRHLIKEKRETATLKCYPIPRHDTVYWYQQGPGQDPQFLISFYEKMQSDKGSIPDRFSAQQFSDYHSELNMSSLELGDSALYFCASRVWGGPREQYFGPGTRLTVT.

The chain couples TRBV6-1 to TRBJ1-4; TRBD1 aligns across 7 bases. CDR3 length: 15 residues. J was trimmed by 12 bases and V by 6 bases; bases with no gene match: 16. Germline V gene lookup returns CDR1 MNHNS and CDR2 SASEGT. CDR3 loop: CASRMTGSQGGELFF. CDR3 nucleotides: TGTGCCAGCAGAATGACGGGCTCTCAGGGGGGAGAACTGTTTTTT.

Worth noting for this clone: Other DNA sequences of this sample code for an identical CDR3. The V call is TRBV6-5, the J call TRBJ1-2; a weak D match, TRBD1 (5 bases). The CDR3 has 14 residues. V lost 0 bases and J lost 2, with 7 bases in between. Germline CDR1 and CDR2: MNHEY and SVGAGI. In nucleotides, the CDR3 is TGTGCCAGCAGTTACTCGCGGGACAACTATGGCTACACCTTC. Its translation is CASSYSRDNYGYTF.

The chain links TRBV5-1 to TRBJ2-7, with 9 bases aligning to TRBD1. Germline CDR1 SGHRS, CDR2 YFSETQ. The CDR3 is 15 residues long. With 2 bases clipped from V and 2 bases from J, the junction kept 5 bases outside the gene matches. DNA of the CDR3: TGCGCCAGCAGCTTTTCCGGGACAGGGACCTACGAGCAGTACTTC. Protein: CASSFSGTGTYEQYF. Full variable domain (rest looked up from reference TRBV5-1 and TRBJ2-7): KAGVTQTPRYLIKTRGQQVTLSCSPISGHRSVSWYQQTPGQGLQFLFEYFSETQRNKGNFPGRFSGRQFSNSRSEMNVSTLELGDSALYLCASSFSGTGTYEQYFGPGTRLTVT.

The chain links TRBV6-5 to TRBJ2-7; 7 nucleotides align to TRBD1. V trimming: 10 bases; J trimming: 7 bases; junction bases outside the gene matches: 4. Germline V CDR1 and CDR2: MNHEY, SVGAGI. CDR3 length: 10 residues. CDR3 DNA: TGTGCCACCCAGGACAGGGAGCAGTACTTC. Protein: CATQDREQYF.

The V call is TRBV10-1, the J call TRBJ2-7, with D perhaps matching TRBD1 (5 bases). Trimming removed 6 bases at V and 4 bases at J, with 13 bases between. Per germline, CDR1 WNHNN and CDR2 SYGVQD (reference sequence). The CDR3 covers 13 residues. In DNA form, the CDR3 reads TGCGCCAGCAGCGGCAGCGCAGGGTACGAGCAGTACTTC. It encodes CASSGSAGYEQYF.

CDR3 sequence reads: CASSVGDSSYNEQFF. The DNA of the CDR3 is TGTGCCAGCAGCGTAGGGGACAGCTCCTACAATGAGCAGTTCTTC. This chain uses TRBV9 with TRBJ2-1; 7 bases are shared with TRBD1. Germline loops: CDR1 SGDLS, CDR2 YYNGEE. The CDR3 sequence is 15 residues long. V lost 0 bases to trimming and J lost 0 bases; unmatched junction nucleotides: 0.

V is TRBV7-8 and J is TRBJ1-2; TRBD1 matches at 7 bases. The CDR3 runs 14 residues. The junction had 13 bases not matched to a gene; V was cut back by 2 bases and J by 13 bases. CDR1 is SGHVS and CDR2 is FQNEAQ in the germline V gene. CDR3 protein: CASSLSRYDRASTF. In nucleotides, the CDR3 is TGTGCCAGCAGCTTAAGTCGATACGACAGGGCAAGCACCTTC.

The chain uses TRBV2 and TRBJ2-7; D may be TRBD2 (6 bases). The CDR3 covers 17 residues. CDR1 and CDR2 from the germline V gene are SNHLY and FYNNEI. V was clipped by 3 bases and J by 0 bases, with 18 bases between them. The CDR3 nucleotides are TGTGCCAGCAGTGACCTCGGGATCCGGGACTTCTCCTACGAGCAGTACTTC. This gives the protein CASSDLGIRDFSYEQYF.

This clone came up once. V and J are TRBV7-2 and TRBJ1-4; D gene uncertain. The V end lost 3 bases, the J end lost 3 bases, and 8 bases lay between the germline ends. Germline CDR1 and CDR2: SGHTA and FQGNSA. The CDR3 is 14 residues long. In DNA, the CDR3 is TGTGCCAGCAGCTTGCGGCATTCTAATGAAAAACTGTTTTTT. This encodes CASSLRHSNEKLFF.

In DNA form, the CDR3 reads TGTGCCAGCCGGACAGGGCCCCACGAGCAGTACTTC. Protein product: CASRTGPHEQYF. The chain is built from TRBV27 and TRBJ2-7; 8 bases are a match to TRBD1. The CDR3 has 12 residues. Trimming took 8 bases from V and 5 from J; bases not matched to a gene: 5. The germline CDR1 and CDR2 sequences are MNHEY and SMNVEV (reference sequence).

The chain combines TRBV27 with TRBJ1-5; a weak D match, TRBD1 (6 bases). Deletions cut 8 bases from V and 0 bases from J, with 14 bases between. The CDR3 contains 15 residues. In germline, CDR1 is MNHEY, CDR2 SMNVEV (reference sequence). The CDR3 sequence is CASRRGRNSNQPQHF. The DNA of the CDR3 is TGTGCCAGCCGCAGGGGACGAAATAGCAATCAGCCCCAGCATTTT.

DNA of the CDR3: TGTGCCAGCAGCTTATGGACAGAATTGAATGGCTACACCTTC. This codes for CASSLWTELNGYTF. This rearrangement joins TRBV7-9 to TRBJ1-2; possibly TRBD1 for D (6 bases). This CDR3 contains 14 residues. V lost 2 bases to trimming and J lost 6 bases, with 13 bases between them. In germline, CDR1 is SEHNR, CDR2 FQNEAQ (reference sequence). Based on the CDR3 plus reference TRBV7-9 and TRBJ1-2, the full variable domain is DTGVSQNPRHKITKRGQNVTFRCDPISEHNRLYWYRQTLGQGPEFLTYFQNEAQLEKSRLLSDRFSAERPKGSFSTLEIQRTEQGDSAMYLCASSLWTELNGYTFGSGTRLTVV.

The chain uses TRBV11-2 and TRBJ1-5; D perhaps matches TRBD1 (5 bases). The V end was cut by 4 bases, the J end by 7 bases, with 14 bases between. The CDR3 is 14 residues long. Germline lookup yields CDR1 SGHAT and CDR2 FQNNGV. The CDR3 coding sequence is TGTGCCAGCAGCTATAGAGGAGGGGCGCAGCCCCAGCATTTT. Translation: CASSYRGGAQPQHF.

The CDR3 DNA reads as TGTGCCAGCAGCTTTGCGGGACTGGGCGGGGAGCTGTTTTTT. Translating it yields CASSFAGLGGELFF. The chain carries TRBV7-9 and TRBJ2-2, with D tentatively TRBD2 (6 bases). CDR3 size: 14 residues. Trimming left V 3 bases short and J 7 bases short, with 12 bases between. Germline V gene lookup returns CDR1 SEHNR and CDR2 FQNEAQ (reference sequence).